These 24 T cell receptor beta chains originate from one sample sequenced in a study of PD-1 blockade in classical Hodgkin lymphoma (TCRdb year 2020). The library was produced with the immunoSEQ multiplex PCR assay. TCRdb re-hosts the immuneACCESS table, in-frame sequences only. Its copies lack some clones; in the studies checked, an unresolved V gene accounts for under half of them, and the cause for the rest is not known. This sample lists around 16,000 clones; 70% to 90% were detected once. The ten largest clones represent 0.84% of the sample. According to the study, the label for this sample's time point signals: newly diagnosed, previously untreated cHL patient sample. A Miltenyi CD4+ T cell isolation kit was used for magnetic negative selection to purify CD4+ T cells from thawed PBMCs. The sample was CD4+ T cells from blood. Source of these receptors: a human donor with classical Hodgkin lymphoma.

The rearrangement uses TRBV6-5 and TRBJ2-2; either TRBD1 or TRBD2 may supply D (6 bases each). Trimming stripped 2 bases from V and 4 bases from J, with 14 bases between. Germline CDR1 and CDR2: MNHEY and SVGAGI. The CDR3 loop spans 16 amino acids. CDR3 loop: CASSYRGRGRTGELFF. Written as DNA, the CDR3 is TGTGCCAGCAGTTACCGTGGACGGGGGCGCACCGGGGAGCTGTTTTTT.

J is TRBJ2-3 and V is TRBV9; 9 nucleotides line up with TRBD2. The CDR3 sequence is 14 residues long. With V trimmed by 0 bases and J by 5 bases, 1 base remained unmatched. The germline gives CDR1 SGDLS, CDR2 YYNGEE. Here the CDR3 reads CASSVGLAVDTQYF. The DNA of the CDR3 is TGTGCCAGCAGCGTAGGACTAGCGGTAGATACGCAGTATTTT.

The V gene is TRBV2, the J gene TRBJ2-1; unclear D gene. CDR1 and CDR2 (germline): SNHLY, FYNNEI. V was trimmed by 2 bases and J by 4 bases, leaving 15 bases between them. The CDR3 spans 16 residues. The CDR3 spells CASSEPDWTLYNEQFF. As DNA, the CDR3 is TGTGCCAGCAGTGAACCTGACTGGACGCTTTACAATGAGCAGTTCTTC.

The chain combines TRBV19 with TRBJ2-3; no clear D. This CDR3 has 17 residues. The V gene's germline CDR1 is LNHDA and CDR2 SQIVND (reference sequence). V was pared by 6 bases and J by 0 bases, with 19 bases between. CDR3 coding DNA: TGTGCCAGTAGCACTTCCCTAGTGGTTACTAGCACAGATACGCAGTATTTT. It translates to CASSTSLVVTSTDTQYF.

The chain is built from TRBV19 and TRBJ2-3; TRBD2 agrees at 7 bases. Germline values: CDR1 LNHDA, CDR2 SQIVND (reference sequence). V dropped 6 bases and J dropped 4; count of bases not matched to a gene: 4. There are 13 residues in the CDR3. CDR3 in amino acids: CASSLGLADTQYF. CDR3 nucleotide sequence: TGTGCCAGTAGCCTCGGACTAGCAGATACGCAGTATTTT.

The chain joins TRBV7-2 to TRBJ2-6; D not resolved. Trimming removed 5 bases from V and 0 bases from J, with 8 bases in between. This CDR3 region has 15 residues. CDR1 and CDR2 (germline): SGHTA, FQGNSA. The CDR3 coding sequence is TGTGCCAGCAGCGGAATGAACTCTGGGGCCAACGTCCTGACTTTC. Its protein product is CASSGMNSGANVLTF.

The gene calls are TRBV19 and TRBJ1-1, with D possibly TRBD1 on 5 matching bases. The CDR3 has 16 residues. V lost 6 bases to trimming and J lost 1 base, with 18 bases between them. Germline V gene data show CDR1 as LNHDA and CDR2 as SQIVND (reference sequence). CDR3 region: CASSPVLGDGNTEAFF. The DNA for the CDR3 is TGTGCCAGTAGCCCTGTGCTAGGGGACGGGAACACTGAAGCTTTCTTT.

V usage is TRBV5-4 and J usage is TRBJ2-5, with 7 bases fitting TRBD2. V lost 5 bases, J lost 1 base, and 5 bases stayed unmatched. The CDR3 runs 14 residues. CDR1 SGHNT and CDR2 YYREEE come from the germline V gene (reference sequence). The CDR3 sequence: CASSPWTSQETQYF. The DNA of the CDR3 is TGTGCCAGCAGTCCTTGGACTAGCCAAGAGACCCAGTACTTC.

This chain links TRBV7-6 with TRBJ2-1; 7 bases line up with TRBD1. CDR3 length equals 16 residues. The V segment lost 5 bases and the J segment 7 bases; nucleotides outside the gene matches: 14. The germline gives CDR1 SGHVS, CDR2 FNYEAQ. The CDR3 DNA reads TGTGCCAGCAGCGCTTCAAAGGGGGCCCTGGTGAATGAGCAGTTCTTC. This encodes CASSASKGALVNEQFF.

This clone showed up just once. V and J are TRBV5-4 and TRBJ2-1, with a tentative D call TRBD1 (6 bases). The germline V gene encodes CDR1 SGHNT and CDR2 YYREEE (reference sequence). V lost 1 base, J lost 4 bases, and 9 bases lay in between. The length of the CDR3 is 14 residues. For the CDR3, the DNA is TGTGCCAGCAGCTTGAAGGACAGTTACAATGAGCAGTTCTTC. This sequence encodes CASSLKDSYNEQFF.

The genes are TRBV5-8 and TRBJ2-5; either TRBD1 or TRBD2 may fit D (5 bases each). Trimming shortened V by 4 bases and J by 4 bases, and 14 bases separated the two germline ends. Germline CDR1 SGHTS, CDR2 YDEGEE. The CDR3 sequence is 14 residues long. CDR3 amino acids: CASSPWGSGETQYF. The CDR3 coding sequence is TGTGCCAGCAGCCCGTGGGGGTCAGGAGAGACCCAGTACTTC.

The CDR3 protein is CASSVPRSGTGTETQYF. In DNA form, the CDR3 reads TGTGCCAGCAGTGTCCCGAGGTCCGGGACAGGGACGGAGACCCAGTACTTC. The chain couples TRBV2 to TRBJ2-5; TRBD1 agrees at 9 bases. J lost 5 bases, V lost 4 bases, and 14 bases had no gene match. The CDR3 loop spans 17 amino acids. Looked up from germline, CDR1 is SNHLY and CDR2 is FYNNEI.

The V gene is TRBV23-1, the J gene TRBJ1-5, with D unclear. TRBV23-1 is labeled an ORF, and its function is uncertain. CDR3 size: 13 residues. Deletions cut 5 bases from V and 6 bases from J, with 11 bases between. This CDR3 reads CASSSDGIQPQHF. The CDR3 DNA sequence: TGCGCCAGCAGTTCGGACGGTATTCAGCCCCAGCATTTT.

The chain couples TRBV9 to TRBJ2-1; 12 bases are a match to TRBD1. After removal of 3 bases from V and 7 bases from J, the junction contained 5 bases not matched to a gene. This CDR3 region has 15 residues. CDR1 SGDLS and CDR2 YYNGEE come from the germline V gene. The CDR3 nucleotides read TGTGCCAGCAGCGAGGGACAGGGGGCGCGAAATGAGCAGTTCTTC. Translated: CASSEGQGARNEQFF. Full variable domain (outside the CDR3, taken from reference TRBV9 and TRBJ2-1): DSGVTQTPKHLITATGQRVTLRCSPRSGDLSVYWYQQSLDQGLQFLIQYYNGEERAKGNILERFSAQQFPDLHSELNLSSLELGDSALYFCASSEGQGARNEQFFGPGTRLTVL.

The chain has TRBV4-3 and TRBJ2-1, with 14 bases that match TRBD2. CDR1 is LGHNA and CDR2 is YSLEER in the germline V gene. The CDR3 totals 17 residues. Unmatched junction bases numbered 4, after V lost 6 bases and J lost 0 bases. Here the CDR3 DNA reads TGCGCCAGCAGTGAGGGGACTAGCGGGAGCTCCTACAATGAGCAGTTCTTC. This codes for CASSEGTSGSSYNEQFF.

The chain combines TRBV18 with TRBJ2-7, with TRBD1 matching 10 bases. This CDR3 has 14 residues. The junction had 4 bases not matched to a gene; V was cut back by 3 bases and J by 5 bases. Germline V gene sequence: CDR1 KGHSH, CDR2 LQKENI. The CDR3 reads CASSPLDRGHEQYF. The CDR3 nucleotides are TGTGCCAGCTCACCGCTCGACAGGGGGCACGAGCAGTACTTC. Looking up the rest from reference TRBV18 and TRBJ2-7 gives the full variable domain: NAGVMQNPRHLVRRRGQEARLRCSPMKGHSHVYWYRQLPEEGLKFMVYLQKENIIDESGMPKERFSAEFPKEGPSILRIQQVVRGDSAAYFCASSPLDRGHEQYFGPGTRLTVT.

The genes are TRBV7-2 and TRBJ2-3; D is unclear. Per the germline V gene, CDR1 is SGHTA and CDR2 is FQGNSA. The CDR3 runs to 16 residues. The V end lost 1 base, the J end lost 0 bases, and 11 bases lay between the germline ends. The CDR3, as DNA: TGTGCCAGCAGCTTAGGTAGCAGATGGAGCACAGATACGCAGTATTTT. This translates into CASSLGSRWSTDTQYF.

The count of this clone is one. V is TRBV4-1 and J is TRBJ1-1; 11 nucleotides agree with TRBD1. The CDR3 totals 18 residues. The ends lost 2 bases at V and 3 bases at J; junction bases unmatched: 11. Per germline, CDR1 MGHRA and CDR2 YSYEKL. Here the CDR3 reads CASSQLGTGGRRDTEAFF. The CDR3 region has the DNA TGCGCCAGCAGCCAACTTGGGACAGGGGGGCGTCGGGACACTGAAGCTTTCTTT.

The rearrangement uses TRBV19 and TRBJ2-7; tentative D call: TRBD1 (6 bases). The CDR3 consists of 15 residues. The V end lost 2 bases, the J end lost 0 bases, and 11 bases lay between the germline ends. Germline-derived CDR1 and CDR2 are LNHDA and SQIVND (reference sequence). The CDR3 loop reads CASSIRGRGSYEQYF. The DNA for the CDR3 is TGTGCCAGTAGTATACGGGGCAGGGGCTCCTACGAGCAGTACTTC. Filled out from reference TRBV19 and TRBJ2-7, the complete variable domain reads DGGITQSPKYLFRKEGQNVTLSCEQNLNHDAMYWYRQDPGQGLRLIYYSQIVNDFQKGDIAEGYSVSREKKESFPLTVTSAQKNPTAFYLCASSIRGRGSYEQYFGPGTRLTVT.

The CDR3 DNA reads TGTGCCAGCAGTCCATTAAGGCACTTCTATGGCTACACCTTC. Protein sequence: CASSPLRHFYGYTF. V usage is TRBV7-9 and J usage is TRBJ1-2; D ambiguous. CDR3 length equals 14 residues. Trimming removed 6 bases at V and 4 bases at J, with 15 bases between. Germline-derived CDR1 and CDR2 are SEHNR and FQNEAQ (reference sequence).

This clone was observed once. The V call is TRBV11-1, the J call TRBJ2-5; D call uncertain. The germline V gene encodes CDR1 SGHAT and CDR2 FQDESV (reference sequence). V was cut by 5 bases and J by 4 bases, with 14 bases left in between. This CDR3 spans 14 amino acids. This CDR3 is CASSPSRVGETQYF. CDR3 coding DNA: TGTGCCAGCAGCCCCTCGCGCGTCGGAGAGACCCAGTACTTC.

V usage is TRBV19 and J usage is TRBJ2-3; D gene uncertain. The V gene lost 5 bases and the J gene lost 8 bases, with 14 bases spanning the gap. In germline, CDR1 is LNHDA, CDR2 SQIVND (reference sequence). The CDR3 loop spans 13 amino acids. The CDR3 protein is CASSRATGGTQYF. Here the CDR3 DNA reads TGTGCCAGTAGTCGGGCGACGGGCGGTACGCAGTATTTT.

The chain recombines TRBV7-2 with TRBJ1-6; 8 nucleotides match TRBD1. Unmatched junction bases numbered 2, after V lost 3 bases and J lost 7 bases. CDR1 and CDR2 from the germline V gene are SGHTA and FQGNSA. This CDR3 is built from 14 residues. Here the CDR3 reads CASSFDRGNSPLHF. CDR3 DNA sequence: TGTGCCAGCAGCTTTGACAGGGGAAATTCACCCCTCCACTTT.

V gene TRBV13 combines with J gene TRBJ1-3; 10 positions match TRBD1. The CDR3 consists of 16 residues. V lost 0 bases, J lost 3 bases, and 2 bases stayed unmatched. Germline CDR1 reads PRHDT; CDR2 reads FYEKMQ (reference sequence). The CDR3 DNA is TGTGCCAGCAGCTTAGGGGACAGGGGGTATGGAAACACCATATATTTT. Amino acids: CASSLGDRGYGNTIYF.